This TCR beta chain comes out of a study of PD-L1 blockade in urothelial cancer. Per germline, CDR1 SGHRS and CDR2 YFSETQ. The junction had 14 bases not matched to a gene; V was cut back by 4 bases and J by 5 bases. The CDR3 extends over 16 amino acids. The method was immunoSEQ multiplex PCR; TCRdb's version includes in-frame clones alone and lacks a portion of them. The sample has 83,000 or so clones; less than 85% are singletons. Time point meaning: peripheral blood 6 weeks after treatment start. The starting material was PBMCs, obtained around atezolizumab (anti-PD-L1) treatment. The chain is built from TRBV5-1 and TRBJ2-5, with 7 bases fitting TRBD1. This receptor was obtained from a man between 65 and 85 years old with urothelial cancer. The DNA of the CDR3 is TGCGCCAGCAGCCCAATGACAGGGCTCTTCCGGGAGACCCAGTACTTC. Amino acids: CASSPMTGLFRETQYF.